This T cell receptor beta chain was documented in a study of blood T cell repertoires in COVID-19. Original processing methods: Reference gene primers were amplified, and this amplification served to estimate nucleated cell counts. Clones were read by immunoSEQ multiplex PCR, and TCRdb kept only the in-frame ones, dropping some. V, J and clone size derive from that table, while D and trimming were established from the DNA sequence. Here the sample spans around 270,000 clones, about 85% being singletons. Sequenced material: peripheral blood. The origin of this receptor is a human donor with COVID-19, enrolled during active disease. The donor label of this sample is uncertain.

The CDR3 DNA reads as TGTGCCAGTAGTATCAAAATAGCGGGAGCCTACGAGCAGTACTTC. Its protein is CASSIKIAGAYEQYF. The rearrangement uses TRBV19 and TRBJ2-7; 9 nucleotides line up with TRBD2. This CDR3 comprises 15 residues. J was trimmed by 2 bases and V by 3 bases; bases with no gene match: 5. Germline V gene lookup returns CDR1 LNHDA and CDR2 SQIVND (reference sequence). The full variable domain, its missing parts supplied by reference TRBV19 and TRBJ2-7, is DGGITQSPKYLFRKEGQNVTLSCEQNLNHDAMYWYRQDPGQGLRLIYYSQIVNDFQKGDIAEGYSVSREKKESFPLTVTSAQKNPTAFYLCASSIKIAGAYEQYFGPGTRLTVT.